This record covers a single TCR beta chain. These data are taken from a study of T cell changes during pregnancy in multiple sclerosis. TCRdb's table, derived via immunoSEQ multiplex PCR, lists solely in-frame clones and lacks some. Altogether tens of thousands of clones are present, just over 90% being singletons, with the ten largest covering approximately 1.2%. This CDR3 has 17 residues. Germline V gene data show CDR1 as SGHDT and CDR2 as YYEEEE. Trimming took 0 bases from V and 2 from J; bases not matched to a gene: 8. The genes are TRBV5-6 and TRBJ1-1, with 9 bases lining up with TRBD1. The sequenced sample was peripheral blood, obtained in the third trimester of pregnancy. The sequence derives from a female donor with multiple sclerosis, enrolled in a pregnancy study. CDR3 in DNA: TGTGCCAGCAGCTTGGAACAGGGGGCGCGGGCCAACACTGAAGCTTTCTTT. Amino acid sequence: CASSLEQGARANTEAFF.